One and the same sample provided the 26 T cell receptor beta chains below, sequenced in a study of Ad26.COV2.S vaccination and SARS-CoV-2 variants (dated by TCRdb to about 2021). The method behind the library was the immunoSEQ multiplex PCR assay. Imported from immuneACCESS, the table was reduced by TCRdb to in-frame sequences with V and J called. These copies leave out some clones; in studies compared against another copy, an unresolved V gene accounts for under half, and the cause of the remainder is not known. Across this sample there are about 350,000 clones, with about nine tenths seen only once. The ten largest account for 3.4% of the sample. According to the study, the label for this sample's treatment or condition signals: some 20 received Ad26.COV2.S at low or high dose, single or two shots; several received placebo; per-sample allocation not given. Repertoires of vaccine and placebo recipients were sequenced from samples taken on day 63 after the first injection.

This specimen was peripheral blood, taken in a trial of Ad26.COV2.S vaccine versus placebo. The receptor set was obtained from a person aged 18-60 years who received the Ad26.COV2.S COVID-19 vaccine or a placebo.

The chain couples TRBV11-1 to TRBJ1-2; 7 nucleotides line up with TRBD1. Per the germline V gene, CDR1 is SGHAT and CDR2 is FQDESV (reference sequence). The CDR3 is 14 amino acids. The junction had 10 bases not matched to a gene; V was cut back by 5 bases and J by 7 bases. The CDR3 DNA is TGTGCCAGCAGCCTCAGGACAGGAGAAGGTGGCTACACCTTC. It codes for CASSLRTGEGGYTF.

This chain links TRBV5-4 with TRBJ2-7; a possible D gene is TRBD1 (6 bases). This CDR3 is built from 12 residues. CDR1 is SGHNT and CDR2 is YYREEE in the germline V gene (reference sequence). V gave up 2 bases and J gave up 3 bases, with 6 bases separating them. The CDR3 DNA is TGTGCCAGCAGCTTACAGGGCTACGAGCAGTACTTC. It translates to CASSLQGYEQYF.

Turning to this clone: The sample carries other DNA sequences with the same CDR3. The CDR3 loop is CASSPERGAYEQYF. The DNA of the CDR3 is TGTGCCAGCTCACCGGAGCGGGGGGCTTACGAGCAGTACTTC. This chain joins TRBV18 and TRBJ2-7, with 9 bases lining up with TRBD2. The CDR3 spans 14 residues. CDR1 is KGHSH and CDR2 is LQKENI in the germline V gene. The V segment lost 3 bases and the J segment 4 bases; nucleotides outside the gene matches: 4.

This chain's CDR3 is CASSSSWGSSNYGYTF. In DNA, the CDR3 is TGTGCCAGCAGCTCAAGCTGGGGCAGCTCTAACTATGGCTACACCTTC. This rearrangement joins TRBV7-8 to TRBJ1-2, with D perhaps TRBD1 (5 bases). The CDR3 loop spans 16 amino acids. Per the germline V gene, CDR1 is SGHVS and CDR2 is FQNEAQ. V was cut by 4 bases and J by 0 bases, with 15 bases left in between.

This chain links TRBV3-1 (or the pseudogene TRBV3-2) with TRBJ2-2; TRBD2 matches 10 bases. The CDR3 has 19 amino acids. Germline-derived CDR1 and CDR2 are LGHDT and YNNKEL (reference sequence). V lost 3 bases and J lost 6; bases outside the gene matches: 16. The CDR3, as DNA: TGTGCCAGCAGCCAGGCCCCCCTGGTAAGCGGGGGGGCCCCCGGGGAGCTGTTTTTT. Amino acids: CASSQAPLVSGGAPGELFF.

CDR3 residues: CASSLLAGNTGELFF. The CDR3 DNA follows: TGTGCCAGCAGCTTGCTAGCGGGGAACACCGGGGAGCTGTTTTTT. V gene TRBV5-6 combines with J gene TRBJ2-2; TRBD2 matches 8 bases. The length of the CDR3 is 15 residues. The V segment lost 1 base and the J segment 1 base; nucleotides outside the gene matches: 0. Looked up from germline, CDR1 is SGHDT and CDR2 is YYEEEE.

The chain joins TRBV30 to TRBJ1-2, with D unresolved. CDR1 is GTSNPN, CDR2 SVGIG, per germline (reference sequence). V was pared by 2 bases and J by 3 bases, with 16 bases between. The CDR3 has 15 amino acids. The CDR3 nucleotides read TGTGCCTGGAGTAAATACCCCGGGAAGGACTATGGCTACACCTTC. It specifies CAWSKYPGKDYGYTF.

The chain has TRBV30 and TRBJ1-4; D is uncertain. V lost 1 base to trimming and J lost 6 bases, with 6 bases between them. The CDR3 sequence is 12 residues long. CDR1 and CDR2 (germline): GTSNPN, SVGIG (reference sequence). This CDR3 reads CAWSGAYEKLFF. CDR3 sequence (DNA): TGTGCCTGGAGTGGGGCCTATGAAAAACTGTTTTTT.

The gene calls are TRBV4-3 and TRBJ2-1; D uncertain. The CDR3 loop spans 16 amino acids. Trimming took off 0 bases at V and 9 bases at J, with 18 bases between the two ends. Germline V lookup: CDR1 LGHNA, CDR2 YSLEER. CDR3 bases: TGCGCCAGCAGCCAAGATCGATCCAGCTCGACGGGTGAGCAGTTCTTC. Translating it yields CASSQDRSSSTGEQFF.

The chain has TRBV7-9 and TRBJ1-2, with 8 bases lining up with TRBD1. V was clipped by 5 bases and J by 4 bases; unmatched bases: 6. Germline loops: CDR1 SEHNR, CDR2 FQNEAQ (reference sequence). The CDR3 consists of 14 residues. CDR3 coding DNA: TGTGCCAGCAGCCCCGGACAGGGAGGCTATGGCTACACCTTC. Translation: CASSPGQGGYGYTF.

The chain has TRBV5-1 and TRBJ1-2; D gene ambiguous. V shed 2 bases and J shed 3 bases, with 8 bases lying between them. The CDR3 runs to 13 residues. Germline loops: CDR1 SGHRS, CDR2 YFSETQ. DNA of the CDR3: TGCGCCAGCAGCTTAGAGACGGACTATGGCTACACCTTC. Its protein product is CASSLETDYGYTF. The variable domain in full, completed from reference TRBV5-1 and TRBJ1-2, reads KAGVTQTPRYLIKTRGQQVTLSCSPISGHRSVSWYQQTPGQGLQFLFEYFSETQRNKGNFPGRFSGRQFSNSRSEMNVSTLELGDSALYLCASSLETDYGYTFGSGTRLTVV.

This clone was recorded a few times. The chain carries TRBV30 and TRBJ2-7; D gene unclear. Trimming cost V 6 bases and J 3 bases, with 15 bases left between them. The CDR3 has 13 amino acids. The V gene's germline CDR1 is GTSNPN and CDR2 SVGIG (reference sequence). The CDR3 here is CACQESLNYEQYF. The CDR3, as DNA: TGTGCCTGCCAAGAAAGTTTGAACTACGAGCAGTACTTC. The full variable domain, rest sourced from reference TRBV30 and TRBJ2-7, is SQTIHQWPATLVQPVGSPLSLECTVEGTSNPNLYWYRQAAGRGLQLLFYSVGIGQISSEVPQNLSASRPQDRQFILSSKKLLLSDSGFYLCACQESLNYEQYFGPGTRLTVT.

CDR3 region: CATSRDRGRGAYEQYF. CDR3 DNA: TGTGCCACCAGCAGAGATCGGGGGCGCGGGGCCTACGAGCAGTACTTC. The V call is TRBV15, the J call TRBJ2-7; D possibly uses TRBD1 or TRBD2 (6 bases each). The CDR3 spans 16 residues. The V gene lost 0 bases and the J gene lost 2 bases, with 14 bases spanning the gap. The V gene's germline CDR1 is LNHNV and CDR2 YYDKDF (reference sequence).

The V call is TRBV19, the J call TRBJ1-2; D perhaps matches TRBD1 (6 bases). This CDR3 spans 17 amino acids. V lost 4 bases and J 2 bases, leaving 20 bases between the germline ends. The V gene's germline CDR1 is LNHDA and CDR2 SQIVND (reference sequence). The CDR3 is CASSSAYRTAFNYGYTF. Written as DNA, the CDR3 is TGTGCCAGTAGTAGTGCCTATAGGACAGCGTTCAACTATGGCTACACCTTC.

The CDR3 bases are TGTGCCAGCGCCATGGCTTTACCCGACGATGGCTACACCTTC. Amino acids: CASAMALPDDGYTF. The V call is TRBV7-2, the J call TRBJ1-2, with D uncertain. This CDR3 comprises 14 residues. Germline V gene data show CDR1 as SGHTA and CDR2 as FQGNSA. Trimming took 8 bases from V and 6 from J, leaving 19 bases between them.

V and J are TRBV4-2 and TRBJ2-2, with 9 positions matching TRBD2. Germline CDR1 is LGHNA and CDR2 is YNFKEQ. CDR3 length equals 14 residues. After removal of 8 bases from V and 6 bases from J, the junction contained 7 bases not matched to a gene. CDR3 protein: CASERSGGPGELFF. CDR3 bases: TGTGCCAGCGAGAGGAGCGGGGGGCCCGGGGAGCTGTTTTTT.

The rearrangement links TRBV6-1 to TRBJ2-7; TRBD1 or TRBD2 may be the D gene (6 bases each). The germline V gene has CDR1 MNHNS and CDR2 SASEGT. The CDR3 runs 15 residues. The V end was cut by 2 bases, the J end by 5 bases, with 16 bases between. CDR3 loop: CASSEWGAGLDEQYF. CDR3 sequence (DNA): TGTGCCAGCAGTGAATGGGGGGCAGGTCTGGACGAGCAGTACTTC.

The chain is built from TRBV3-1 (or the pseudogene TRBV3-2) and TRBJ2-3; TRBD2 is a possible D gene (6 bases). Germline CDR1 LGHDT, CDR2 YNNKEL (reference sequence). There are 15 residues in the CDR3. V was pared by 4 bases and J by 0 bases, with 11 bases between. The CDR3 DNA follows: TGTGCCAGCAGCCCCGAGACTAGGAGCACAGATACGCAGTATTTT. Translating gives CASSPETRSTDTQYF.

The chain uses TRBV6-5 and TRBJ2-7; 10 positions match TRBD2. The length of the CDR3 is 14 residues. The V segment lost 6 bases and the J segment 3 bases; nucleotides outside the gene matches: 5. Germline V lookup: CDR1 MNHEY, CDR2 SVGAGI. The CDR3 DNA is TGTGCCAGCAGACCCGGGACTAGCGACTACGAGCAGTACTTC. Translated: CASRPGTSDYEQYF.

There are a few counts of this clone. This sample also contains other DNA sequences that code for the same CDR3. The chain couples TRBV19 to TRBJ1-5; D unresolved. The CDR3 consists of 16 residues. Germline-derived CDR1 and CDR2 are LNHDA and SQIVND (reference sequence). Deletions cut 0 bases from V and 0 bases from J, with 9 bases between. CDR3 nucleotides: TGTGCCAGTAGTATAGAAGGCCAAAATAGCAATCAGCCCCAGCATTTT. It specifies CASSIEGQNSNQPQHF.

The rearrangement links TRBV7-9 to TRBJ1-1; D is uncertain. The CDR3 length is 14 residues. V gave up 5 bases and J gave up 1 base, with 11 bases separating them. Germline CDR1 is SEHNR and CDR2 is FQNEAQ (reference sequence). CDR3 coding DNA: TGTGCCAGCAGCCCCATGGCAAGGAACACTGAAGCTTTCTTT. Translation gives CASSPMARNTEAFF.

The chain links TRBV24-1 to TRBJ2-2; the D gene is possibly TRBD1 (6 bases). The CDR3 covers 15 residues. Between the trimmed V and J ends, which lost 4 bases and 5 bases, there was a span of 13 bases. CDR1 is KGHDR, CDR2 SFDVKD, per germline. CDR3 amino acids: CATSEGDTITGELFF. In nucleotides, the CDR3 is TGTGCCACCAGTGAGGGGGACACCATAACCGGGGAGCTGTTTTTT.

The chain is built from TRBV4-1 and TRBJ2-2; D gene ambiguous. The germline V gene encodes CDR1 MGHRA and CDR2 YSYEKL. The CDR3 is 14 amino acids. The V and J ends lost 0 bases and 2 bases respectively, with 4 bases between them. CDR3 protein: CASSQEANTGELFF. CDR3 nucleotides: TGCGCCAGCAGCCAAGAGGCCAACACCGGGGAGCTGTTTTTT.

The CDR3 DNA reads as TGTGCCAGTAGGCCCGGGACTAGCGGGGGGCAAGAGACCCAGTACTTC. Protein: CASRPGTSGGQETQYF. This chain uses TRBV19 with TRBJ2-5, with TRBD2 matching over 15 bases. Germline assignment: CDR1 LNHDA and CDR2 SQIVND (reference sequence). The CDR3 totals 16 residues. Trimming cost V 6 bases and J 2 bases; bases outside gene matches: 4. The full variable domain, with the rest looked up from reference TRBV19 and TRBJ2-5, is DGGITQSPKYLFRKEGQNVTLSCEQNLNHDAMYWYRQDPGQGLRLIYYSQIVNDFQKGDIAEGYSVSREKKESFPLTVTSAQKNPTAFYLCASRPGTSGGQETQYFGPGTRLLVL.

The V gene is TRBV19, the J gene TRBJ2-6, with 9 bases matching TRBD2. Germline V lookup: CDR1 LNHDA, CDR2 SQIVND (reference sequence). The length of the CDR3 is 21 residues. The V gene end was trimmed by 5 bases and the J gene end by 0 bases; junction bases not matched to a gene: 17. CDR3 residues: CASSSRLRGLAAGSGANVLTF. CDR3 nucleotides: TGTGCCAGTAGTTCTCGCCTGAGGGGACTAGCCGCCGGCTCTGGGGCCAACGTCCTGACTTTC.

This sequence joins TRBV5-8 and TRBJ2-7; D call uncertain. CDR1 is SGHTS and CDR2 is YDEGEE in the germline V gene. The CDR3 is made up of 13 amino acids. V was clipped by 6 bases and J by 7 bases, with 17 bases between them. CDR3 nucleotides: TGTGCCAGCACCGTCCCCCCTCTGAGGGAGCAGTACTTC. It codes for CASTVPPLREQYF.